Sequencing of this TCR beta chain was carried out in a study of T cell repertoires in cytomegalovirus infection. Each CDR3 protein is one row after TCRdb ran MiXCR on the reads. The sample gives roughly 180,000 distinct CDR3 sequences, approximately 17% of which show up once; about 25% is in the top ten. The germline V and J ends were trimmed by 6 bases and 8 bases, with 17 bases remaining between them. CDR1 and CDR2 (germline): MNHEY, SVGEGT. The CDR3 extends over 14 amino acids. This clonotype was detected only a few times. The clonotype comes from a human donor in good health (CMV status not recorded). Some clones in this sample may be carry-over from other donors' samples. Specimen: CD8+ T cells from PBMCs. The J gene is TRBJ2-1, the V gene TRBV6-2 or TRBV6-3, with D perhaps TRBD1 (5 bases). The CDR3 here is CASSPRWLQDEQFF. CDR3 DNA sequence: TGTGCCAGCAGCCCCCGCTGGCTACAGGATGAGCAGTTCTTC.